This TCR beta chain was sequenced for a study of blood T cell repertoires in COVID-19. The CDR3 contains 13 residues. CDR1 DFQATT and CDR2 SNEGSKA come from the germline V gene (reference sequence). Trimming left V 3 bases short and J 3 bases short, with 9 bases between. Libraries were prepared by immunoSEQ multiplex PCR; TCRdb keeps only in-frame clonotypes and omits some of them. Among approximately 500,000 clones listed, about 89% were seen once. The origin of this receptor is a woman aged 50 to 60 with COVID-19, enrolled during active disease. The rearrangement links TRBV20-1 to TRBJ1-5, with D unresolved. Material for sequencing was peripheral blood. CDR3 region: CSASGRNNQPQHF. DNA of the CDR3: TGCAGTGCTAGTGGGCGGAACAATCAGCCCCAGCATTTT.